The 32 T cell receptor beta chains presented below share a single source sample, sequenced in a study of neurological immune-mediated disorders. TCRdb itself ran the 5' RACE reads through MiXCR, one entry per CDR3 protein. The sample shows about 52,000 distinct CDR3 sequences, approximately 3.9% of them seen only once. Input material: PBMCs. These receptors originate from a man between 60 and 75 years old with multiple sclerosis.

This clonotype appeared a few times. This chain links TRBV20-1 with TRBJ1-1; no definite D call. CDR3 length: 15 residues. Germline assignment: CDR1 DFQATT and CDR2 SNEGSKA (reference sequence). Trimming took 0 bases from V and 1 from J, leaving 12 bases between them. For the CDR3, the DNA is TGCAGTGCTAGAGATCCTCAGGACTCGAACACTGAAGCTTTCTTT. Its translation: CSARDPQDSNTEAFF.

This clonotype occurred a few times. With a much larger clone just one base away, this may be a read error. The rearrangement joins TRBV7-6 to TRBJ1-1; D may be TRBD1 (5 bases). CDR1 is SGHVS and CDR2 is FNYEAQ in the germline V gene. The CDR3 runs to 12 residues. CDR3 sequence: CTSSVGGGEAFF. CDR3 nucleotide sequence: TGTACCAGCTCAGTTGGGGGGGGTGAAGCTTTCTTT.

This clonotype was detected many times. The rearrangement joins TRBV5-1 to TRBJ2-7; 8 nucleotides agree with TRBD1. V lost 0 bases to trimming and J lost 5 bases; unmatched junction nucleotides: 4. The CDR3 consists of 14 residues. The germline CDR1 and CDR2 sequences are SGHRS and YFSETQ. The CDR3 here is CASSLAGQGNEQYF. The CDR3 DNA is TGCGCCAGCAGCTTGGCCGGACAGGGAAACGAGCAGTACTTC.

This clonotype was counted only a few times. The chain combines TRBV20-1 with TRBJ1-1, with D possibly being TRBD1 (5 bases). Germline CDR1 reads DFQATT; CDR2 reads SNEGSKA (reference sequence). V was cut by 3 bases and J by 0 bases, with 8 bases left in between. This CDR3 spans 13 amino acids. CDR3 sequence (DNA): TGCAGTGCTAGCAGGGATTTGAACACTGAAGCTTTCTTT. This codes for CSASRDLNTEAFF.

This clonotype was seen at least ten times. V is TRBV6-5 and J is TRBJ1-5; D not certain. The ends were cut back, 8 bases at V and 0 bases at J, with 11 bases in the middle. Germline lookup yields CDR1 MNHEY and CDR2 SVGAGI. This CDR3 has 14 residues. CDR3 loop: CASGSRYSNQPQHF. In DNA form, the CDR3 reads TGTGCCAGCGGGTCGCGCTATAGCAATCAGCCCCAGCATTTT.

This clonotype was seen at least ten times. This sequence joins TRBV20-1 and TRBJ1-2; TRBD1 aligns across 8 bases. CDR3 length: 13 residues. The junction had 7 bases not matched to a gene; V was cut back by 2 bases and J by 8 bases. CDR1 and CDR2 from the germline V gene are DFQATT and SNEGSKA (reference sequence). The CDR3 region has the DNA TGCAGTGCTAGACGGGACAGGCTGAGAGGCTACACCTTC. Translation: CSARRDRLRGYTF.

This clonotype was observed at least ten times. The V gene is TRBV7-9, the J gene TRBJ1-1; no reliable D call. V lost 1 base and J lost 1, with 13 bases in between. The CDR3 has 16 residues. CDR1 and CDR2 (germline): SEHNR, FQNEAQ (reference sequence). Here the CDR3 reads CASSLGGTLQNTEAFF. In DNA, the CDR3 is TGTGCCAGCAGCTTAGGGGGTACCCTGCAGAACACTGAAGCTTTCTTT.

Ten or more counts support this clonotype. This may stem from a read error, because a much larger clone lies one nucleotide away. V usage is TRBV5-5 and J usage is TRBJ2-7; D not resolved. Germline V CDR1 and CDR2: SGHKS, YYEKEE (reference sequence). The CDR3 has 14 amino acids. V lost 0 bases, J lost 5 bases, and 12 bases lay in between. The CDR3 protein is CASSLEKGGHEQYF. For the CDR3, the DNA is TGTGCCAGCAGCTTGGAGAAGGGTGGCCACGAGCAGTACTTC.

Many counts were recorded for this clonotype. The chain combines TRBV5-1 with TRBJ2-7; 8 positions agree with TRBD1. Unmatched junction bases numbered 5, after V lost 0 bases and J lost 3 bases. CDR1 and CDR2 (germline): SGHRS, YFSETQ. This CDR3 has 15 amino acids. The CDR3: CASSLVAGGRYEQYF. In DNA, the CDR3 is TGCGCCAGCAGCTTGGTGGCAGGGGGCCGCTACGAGCAGTACTTC.

This clonotype was detected ten times or more. This rearrangement joins TRBV10-3 to TRBJ1-5, with no clear D. Germline V CDR1 and CDR2: ENHRY, SYGVKD. V was shortened by 6 bases and J by 4 bases, with 13 bases between the two germline ends. This CDR3 has 14 residues. The CDR3 DNA follows: TGTGCCATCAGGCCCTCGGACGGGAATCAGCCCCAGCATTTT. It codes for CAIRPSDGNQPQHF.

This clonotype was recorded many times. In nucleotides, the CDR3 is TGCAGTGGTTGGACAACCGCGGGGCCGTACTTC. It is translated as CSGWTTAGPYF. The rearrangement joins TRBV20-1 to TRBJ2-7; possible D gene TRBD2, 6 bases. Between the trimmed V and J ends, which lost 7 bases and 12 bases, there was a span of 19 bases. CDR1 and CDR2 (germline): DFQATT, SNEGSKA (reference sequence). This CDR3 region has 11 residues.

At least ten counts were recorded for this clonotype. The chain couples TRBV5-1 to TRBJ1-2; possible D gene TRBD1, 5 bases. The CDR3 length is 13 residues. Trimming pared 6 bases from V and 4 bases from J, leaving 13 bases between. CDR1 and CDR2 from the germline V gene are SGHRS and YFSETQ. The CDR3 is CASTPAGGYGYTF. The DNA for the CDR3 is TGCGCCAGCACCCCGGCCGGGGGCTATGGCTACACCTTC.

This clonotype came up many times. The rearrangement links TRBV3-1 to TRBJ1-6; tentative D call: TRBD1 (5 bases). Trimming removed 0 bases at V and 0 bases at J, with 9 bases between. CDR3 length: 17 residues. From germline, CDR1 is LGHDT and CDR2 YNNKEL (reference sequence). The CDR3 reads CASSQDGGSSYNSPLHF. CDR3 bases: TGTGCCAGCAGCCAAGACGGGGGGAGCTCCTATAATTCACCCCTCCACTTT.

In this sample, this clonotype is medium-sized. CDR3 sequence: CASSLEGGSYNEQFF. CDR3 nucleotide sequence: TGCGCCAGCAGCTTGGAGGGGGGCTCCTACAATGAGCAGTTCTTC. The chain is built from TRBV5-1 and TRBJ2-1; D is perhaps TRBD1 or TRBD2 (6 bases each). V lost 0 bases and J 0 bases, leaving 7 bases between the germline ends. CDR3 length: 15 amino acids. From germline, CDR1 is SGHRS and CDR2 YFSETQ.

This clonotype was seen repeatedly, ten times or more. The rearrangement joins TRBV7-8 to TRBJ2-7; D ambiguous. The V and J ends lost 1 base and 6 bases respectively, with 7 bases between them. Germline CDR1 reads SGHVS; CDR2 reads FQNEAQ. The CDR3 covers 12 residues. CDR3 sequence reads: CASSLGPPEQYF. The CDR3 DNA reads as TGTGCCAGCAGCTTAGGCCCGCCCGAGCAGTACTTC.

Note on this clonotype: This clone may be a read error of a much larger clone one base away. The chain recombines TRBV20-1 with TRBJ2-7; possibly TRBD2 for D (6 bases). Per the germline V gene, CDR1 is DFQATT and CDR2 is SNEGSKA (reference sequence). The V and J ends lost 1 base and 7 bases respectively, with 8 bases between them. The CDR3 extends over 11 amino acids. Written as DNA, the CDR3 is TGCAGTGCTAGAGGCGGGGAAGAGCAGTACTTC. Amino acids: CSARGGEEQYF.

This clonotype was seen at least ten times. The CDR3 sequence: CASSLFGEKLFF. The CDR3 DNA reads TGTGCCAGCAGCTTGTTTGGGGAAAAACTGTTTTTT. The chain uses TRBV5-5 and TRBJ1-4; D remains unclear. V lost 1 base and J lost 8, with 6 bases in between. The CDR3 spans 12 residues. Germline CDR1 SGHKS, CDR2 YYEKEE (reference sequence).

The table lists this clonotype with many counts. The chain combines TRBV20-1 with TRBJ1-1; no firm D call. V was clipped by 1 base and J by 2 bases, with 8 bases between them. Germline lookup yields CDR1 DFQATT and CDR2 SNEGSKA (reference sequence). The CDR3 runs to 13 residues. CDR3 sequence (DNA): TGCAGTGCTAGAGGGCGCTTAAACACTGAAGCTTTCTTT. Translated: CSARGRLNTEAFF.

The CDR3: CASGHQTGLNTEAFF. The DNA of the CDR3 is TGCGCCAGCGGCCACCAGACAGGGCTGAACACTGAAGCTTTCTTT. This rearrangement joins TRBV5-1 to TRBJ1-1; TRBD1 matches at 7 bases. V was clipped by 7 bases and J by 0 bases; unmatched bases: 9. Germline V gives CDR1 SGHRS, CDR2 YFSETQ. This CDR3 contains 15 residues.

This clonotype has ten or more counts. This chain uses TRBV20-1 with TRBJ2-4, with D possibly TRBD2 on 7 matching bases. Per germline, CDR1 DFQATT and CDR2 SNEGSKA (reference sequence). Between the trimmed V and J ends, which lost 0 bases and 7 bases, there was a span of 16 bases. The CDR3 has 15 residues. CDR3 in amino acids: CSARDLGGPVNIQYF. The CDR3 coding sequence is TGCAGTGCTAGAGATTTGGGGGGGCCTGTGAACATTCAGTACTTC.

This clonotype was counted many times. The chain joins TRBV12-3 or TRBV12-4 to TRBJ2-7; D perhaps matches TRBD1 (6 bases). The V end was cut by 4 bases, the J end by 2 bases, with 15 bases between. This CDR3 has 15 residues. The CDR3 nucleotides are TGTGCCAGCAGTTCGCTCAGGGGAAACCCCTACGAGCAGTACTTC. Residues: CASSSLRGNPYEQYF.

This clonotype was detected only a few times. The chain has TRBV11-2 and TRBJ2-7; D assignment may be TRBD1 or TRBD2 (5 bases each). V dropped 11 bases and J dropped 5 bases, with 16 bases sitting between them. Germline V CDR1 and CDR2: SGHAT, FQNNGV. The CDR3 has 12 amino acids. CDR3 region: CASALGDDEQYF. In nucleotides, the CDR3 is TGTGCCTCCGCCCTTGGGGACGACGAGCAGTACTTC.

This clonotype was seen many times. V and J are TRBV12-3 or TRBV12-4 and TRBJ2-1; D perhaps matches TRBD2 (6 bases). V lost 3 bases, J lost 10 bases, and 16 bases lay in between. The CDR3 is 14 amino acids. CDR3 in DNA: TGTGCCAGCAGTTTGGGGGGAGGCTTGCAGGAGCAGTTCTTC. Translation: CASSLGGGLQEQFF.

In its sample, this clonotype was seen many times. The chain combines TRBV4-2 with TRBJ2-1; D remains unclear. The CDR3 extends over 14 amino acids. The germline CDR1 and CDR2 sequences are LGHNA and YNFKEQ. Trimming stripped 2 bases from V and 5 bases from J, with 10 bases between. The CDR3 sequence is CASSQLLSDNEQFF. The CDR3 DNA reads as TGTGCCAGCAGCCAACTACTCTCAGACAATGAGCAGTTCTTC.

This clonotype was recorded many times. The chain couples TRBV5-6 to TRBJ1-6, with D hard to call. The CDR3 has 13 amino acids. Germline assignment: CDR1 SGHDT and CDR2 YYEEEE. Trimming left V 0 bases short and J 8 bases short, with 6 bases between. CDR3 sequence (DNA): TGTGCCAGCAGCTTGGCCGCAGATTCACCCCTCCACTTT. Residues: CASSLAADSPLHF.

The chain uses TRBV29-1 and TRBJ2-1; D ambiguous. The germline V and J ends were trimmed by 7 bases and 9 bases, with 10 bases remaining between them. Germline V CDR1 and CDR2: SQVTM, ANQGSEA. There are 10 residues in the CDR3. The CDR3 region has the DNA TGCAGCGCCCTATCCCCTGAGCAGTTCTTC. Its translation is CSALSPEQFF.

At least ten counts were recorded for this clonotype. The genes are TRBV3-1 and TRBJ2-7, with 8 nucleotides matching TRBD1. The CDR3 has 15 residues. Germline V gene sequence: CDR1 LGHDT, CDR2 YNNKEL (reference sequence). V lost 7 bases to trimming and J lost 7 bases; unmatched junction nucleotides: 15. In DNA, the CDR3 is TGTGCCAGCACCCTCGACAGGGGCGGTGTTGAGGAGCAGTACTTC. Translation: CASTLDRGGVEEQYF.

This clonotype was detected many times. The chain is built from TRBV20-1 and TRBJ2-4, with D maybe TRBD1 (7 bases). V lost 6 bases and J lost 4, with 16 bases in between. This CDR3 has 14 residues. Per the germline V gene, CDR1 is DFQATT and CDR2 is SNEGSKA (reference sequence). The CDR3 nucleotides read TGCAGTGCGCCGGAGGGGACAGTGAAAAACATTCAGTACTTC. Its translation: CSAPEGTVKNIQYF.

This clonotype was counted at least ten times. The V gene is TRBV5-1, the J gene TRBJ1-1, with a possible D match to TRBD1 (6 bases). This CDR3 is built from 14 residues. CDR1 and CDR2 from the germline V gene are SGHRS and YFSETQ. V shed 4 bases and J shed 5 bases, with 15 bases lying between them. Written as DNA, the CDR3 is TGCGCCAGCAGCCTGAAAGGACAGCTTACTGAAGCTTTCTTT. Encoded protein: CASSLKGQLTEAFF.

Many counts were recorded for this clonotype. The chain joins TRBV20-1 to TRBJ2-7; 7 bases are a match to TRBD1. Germline values: CDR1 DFQATT, CDR2 SNEGSKA (reference sequence). J lost 3 bases, V lost 3 bases, and 14 bases had no gene match. This CDR3 contains 16 residues. The CDR3 bases are TGCAGTGCTAGGGAGAGTACAGGGGATTTTATCTACGAGCAGTACTTC. It codes for CSARESTGDFIYEQYF.

This clonotype was recorded at least ten times. The V call is TRBV20-1, the J call TRBJ1-5; D not certain. Trimming took 5 bases from V and 5 from J, leaving 16 bases between them. CDR3 length: 14 amino acids. Germline V CDR1 and CDR2: DFQATT, SNEGSKA (reference sequence). The CDR3 reads CSASGSGFDQPQHF. CDR3 coding DNA: TGCAGTGCTTCCGGTTCGGGCTTCGATCAGCCCCAGCATTTT.

The sample holds many counts of this clonotype. V gene TRBV20-1 combines with J gene TRBJ2-1; the D call may be TRBD1 or TRBD2 (6 bases each). V lost 3 bases and J 12 bases, leaving 24 bases between the germline ends. This CDR3 region has 15 residues. The germline CDR1 and CDR2 sequences are DFQATT and SNEGSKA (reference sequence). DNA of the CDR3: TGCAGTGCTAGGCCTGTACGAGCGGAGGGGGTTTGGCAGTTCTTC. Encoded protein: CSARPVRAEGVWQFF.